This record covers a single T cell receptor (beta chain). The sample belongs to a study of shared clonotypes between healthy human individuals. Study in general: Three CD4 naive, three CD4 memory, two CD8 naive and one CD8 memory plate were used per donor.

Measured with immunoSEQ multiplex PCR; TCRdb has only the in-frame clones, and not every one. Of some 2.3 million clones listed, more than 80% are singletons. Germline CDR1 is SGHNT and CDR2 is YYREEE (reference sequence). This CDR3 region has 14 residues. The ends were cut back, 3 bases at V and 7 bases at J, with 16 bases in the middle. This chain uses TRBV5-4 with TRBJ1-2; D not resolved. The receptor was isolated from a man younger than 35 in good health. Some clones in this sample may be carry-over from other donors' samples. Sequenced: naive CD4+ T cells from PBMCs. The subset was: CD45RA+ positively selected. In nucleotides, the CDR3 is TGTGCCAGCAGCTCGCCTCCCAGGAGCGTTGGCTACACCTTC. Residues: CASSSPPRSVGYTF. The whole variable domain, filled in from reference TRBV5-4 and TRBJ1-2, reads ETGVTQSPTHLIKTRGQQVTLRCSSQSGHNTVSWYQQALGQGPQFIFQYYREEENGRGNFPPRFSGLQFPNYSSELNVNALELDDSALYLCASSSPPRSVGYTFGSGTRLTVV.